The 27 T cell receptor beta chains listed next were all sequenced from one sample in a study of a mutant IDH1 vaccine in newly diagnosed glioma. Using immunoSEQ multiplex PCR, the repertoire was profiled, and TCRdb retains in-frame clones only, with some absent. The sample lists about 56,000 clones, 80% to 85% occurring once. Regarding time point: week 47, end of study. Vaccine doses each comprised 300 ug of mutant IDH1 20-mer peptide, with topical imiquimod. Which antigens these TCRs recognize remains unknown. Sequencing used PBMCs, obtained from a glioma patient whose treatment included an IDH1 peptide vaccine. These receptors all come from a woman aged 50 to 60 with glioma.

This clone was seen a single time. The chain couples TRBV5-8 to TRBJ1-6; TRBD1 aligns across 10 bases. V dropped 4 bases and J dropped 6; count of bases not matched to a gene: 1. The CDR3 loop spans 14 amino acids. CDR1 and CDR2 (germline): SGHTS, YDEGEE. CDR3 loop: CASSDRGLNSPLHF. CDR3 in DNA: TGTGCCAGCAGCGACAGGGGGCTTAATTCACCCCTCCACTTT.

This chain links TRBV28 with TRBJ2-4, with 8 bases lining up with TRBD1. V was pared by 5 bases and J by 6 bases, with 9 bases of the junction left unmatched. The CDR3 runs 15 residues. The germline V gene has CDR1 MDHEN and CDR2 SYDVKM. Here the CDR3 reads CASSQTGTGGNIQYF. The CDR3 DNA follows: TGTGCCAGCAGTCAGACCGGGACAGGCGGAAACATTCAGTACTTC.

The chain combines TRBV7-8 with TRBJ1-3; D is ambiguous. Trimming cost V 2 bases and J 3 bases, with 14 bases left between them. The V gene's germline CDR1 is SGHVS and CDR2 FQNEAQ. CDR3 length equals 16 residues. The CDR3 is CASSLLFEPVGNTIYF. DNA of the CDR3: TGTGCCAGCAGCTTACTTTTTGAGCCAGTTGGAAACACCATATATTTT.

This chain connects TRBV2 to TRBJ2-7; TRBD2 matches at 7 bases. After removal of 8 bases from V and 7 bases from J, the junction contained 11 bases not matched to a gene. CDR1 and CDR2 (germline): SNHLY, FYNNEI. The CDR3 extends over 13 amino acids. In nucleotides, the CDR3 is TGTGCCAGCCGGGCCCGGGAGGTCGGGGAGCAGTACTTC. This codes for CASRAREVGEQYF.

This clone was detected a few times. CDR3 sequence: CASRMARDPPAYEQYF. CDR3 DNA: TGTGCCAGCAGGATGGCCAGGGATCCACCGGCCTACGAGCAGTACTTC. The J gene is TRBJ2-7, the V gene TRBV2; weak D call: TRBD1 (5 bases). There are 16 residues in the CDR3. The ends were cut back, 6 bases at V and 2 bases at J, with 20 bases in the middle. Germline V gene sequence: CDR1 SNHLY, CDR2 FYNNEI.

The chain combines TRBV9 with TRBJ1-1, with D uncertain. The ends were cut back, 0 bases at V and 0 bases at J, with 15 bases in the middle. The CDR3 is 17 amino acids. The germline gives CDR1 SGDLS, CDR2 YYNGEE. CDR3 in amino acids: CASSVGKGWGLNTEAFF. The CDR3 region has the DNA TGTGCCAGCAGCGTAGGAAAGGGTTGGGGTTTGAACACTGAAGCTTTCTTT.

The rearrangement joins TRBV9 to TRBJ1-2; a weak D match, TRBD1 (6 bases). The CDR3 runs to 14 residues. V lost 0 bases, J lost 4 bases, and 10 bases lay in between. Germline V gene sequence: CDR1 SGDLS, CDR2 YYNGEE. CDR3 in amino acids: CASSVVGQPYGYTF. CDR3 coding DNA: TGTGCCAGCAGCGTAGTTGGACAGCCCTATGGCTACACCTTC.

CDR3 DNA: TGCGCCAGCAGCCGGGGCTCTGGGCAGGGAATTGAAAAACTGTTTTTT. This sequence encodes CASSRGSGQGIEKLFF. The chain recombines TRBV4-1 with TRBJ1-4; D possibly corresponds to TRBD1 (5 bases). In germline, CDR1 is MGHRA, CDR2 YSYEKL. Trimming pared 4 bases from V and 7 bases from J, leaving 19 bases between. This CDR3 is 16 amino acids long.

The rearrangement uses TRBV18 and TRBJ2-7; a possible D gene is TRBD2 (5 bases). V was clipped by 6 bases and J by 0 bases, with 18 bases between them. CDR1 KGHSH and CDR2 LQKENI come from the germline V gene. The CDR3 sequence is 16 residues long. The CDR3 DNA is TGTGCCAGCTCGTGGGCGGAGCGGTCAAGCTCCTACGAGCAGTACTTC. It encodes CASSWAERSSSYEQYF.

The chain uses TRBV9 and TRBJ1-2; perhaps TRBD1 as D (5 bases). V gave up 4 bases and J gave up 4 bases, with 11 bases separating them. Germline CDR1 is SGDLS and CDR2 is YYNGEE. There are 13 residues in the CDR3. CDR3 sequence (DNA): TGTGCCAGCAGCTCAGGGACGGTCTATGGCTACACCTTC. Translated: CASSSGTVYGYTF.

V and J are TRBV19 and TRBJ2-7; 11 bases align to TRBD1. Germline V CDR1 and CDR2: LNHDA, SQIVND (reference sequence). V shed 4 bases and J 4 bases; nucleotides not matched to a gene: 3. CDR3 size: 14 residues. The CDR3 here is CASSTGTGGYEQYF. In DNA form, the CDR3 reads TGTGCCAGTAGTACCGGGACAGGGGGTTACGAGCAGTACTTC.

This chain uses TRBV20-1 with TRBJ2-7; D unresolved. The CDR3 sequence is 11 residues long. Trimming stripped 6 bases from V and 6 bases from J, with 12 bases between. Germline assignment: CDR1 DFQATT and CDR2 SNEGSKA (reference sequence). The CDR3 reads CSADVDAEQYF. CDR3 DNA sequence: TGCAGTGCCGATGTCGACGCCGAGCAGTACTTC.

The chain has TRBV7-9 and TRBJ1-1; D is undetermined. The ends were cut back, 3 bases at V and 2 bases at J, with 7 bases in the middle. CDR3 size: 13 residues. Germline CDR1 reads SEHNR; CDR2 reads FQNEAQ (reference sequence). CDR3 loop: CASSFSANTEAFF. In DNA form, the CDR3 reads TGTGCCAGCAGCTTTTCAGCCAACACTGAAGCTTTCTTT.

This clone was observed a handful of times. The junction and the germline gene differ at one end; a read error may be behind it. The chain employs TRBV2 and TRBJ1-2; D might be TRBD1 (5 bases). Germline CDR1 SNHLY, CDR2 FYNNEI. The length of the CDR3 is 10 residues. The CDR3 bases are TGTGCCAGCAGGGGCCGGGGACCCTACTTC. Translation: CASRGRGPYF.

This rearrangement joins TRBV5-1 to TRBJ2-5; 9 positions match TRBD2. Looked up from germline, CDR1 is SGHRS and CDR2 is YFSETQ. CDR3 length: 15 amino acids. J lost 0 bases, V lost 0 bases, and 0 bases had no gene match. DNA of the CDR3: TGCGCCAGCAGCTTGGCTAGCGGGAACCAAGAGACCCAGTACTTC. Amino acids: CASSLASGNQETQYF.

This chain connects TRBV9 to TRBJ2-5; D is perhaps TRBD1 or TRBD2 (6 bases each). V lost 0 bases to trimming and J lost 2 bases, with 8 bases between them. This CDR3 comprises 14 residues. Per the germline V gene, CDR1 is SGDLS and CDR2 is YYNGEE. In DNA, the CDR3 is TGTGCCAGCAGCGTAGGGGGGGCGCAAGAGACCCAGTACTTC. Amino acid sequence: CASSVGGAQETQYF.

The CDR3 bases are TGTGCCAGCAGCCCCCGGCCAGGGGGGGAAAAACTGTTTTTT. It is translated as CASSPRPGGEKLFF. The V gene is TRBV7-2, the J gene TRBJ1-4, with 7 nucleotides matching TRBD1. The CDR3 is 14 amino acids. Looked up from germline, CDR1 is SGHTA and CDR2 is FQGNSA. Germline trimming cut 5 bases from V and 8 bases from J; bases unmatched to any gene: 8.

The CDR3 loop reads CASSLGRGKNTGELFF. CDR3 nucleotide sequence: TGCGCCAGCAGCTTGGGTCGGGGGAAGAACACCGGGGAGCTGTTTTTT. The gene calls are TRBV5-1 and TRBJ2-2; D possibly corresponds to TRBD2 (6 bases). The CDR3 runs 16 residues. Germline loops: CDR1 SGHRS, CDR2 YFSETQ. The V and J ends lost 0 bases and 1 base respectively, with 10 bases between them.

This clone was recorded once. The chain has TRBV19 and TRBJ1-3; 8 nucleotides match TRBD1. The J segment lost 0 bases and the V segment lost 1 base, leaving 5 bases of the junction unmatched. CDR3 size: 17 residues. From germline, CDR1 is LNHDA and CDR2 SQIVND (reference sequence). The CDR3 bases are TGTGCCAGTAGTATAGGGCAGGGGGCGAGCTCTGGAAACACCATATATTTT. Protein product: CASSIGQGASSGNTIYF.

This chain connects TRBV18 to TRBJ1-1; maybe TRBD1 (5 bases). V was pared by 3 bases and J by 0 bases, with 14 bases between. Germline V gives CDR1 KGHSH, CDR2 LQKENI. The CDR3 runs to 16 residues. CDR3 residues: CASSPVYSTVNTEAFF. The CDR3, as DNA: TGTGCCAGCTCACCCGTTTACTCGACAGTGAACACTGAAGCTTTCTTT.

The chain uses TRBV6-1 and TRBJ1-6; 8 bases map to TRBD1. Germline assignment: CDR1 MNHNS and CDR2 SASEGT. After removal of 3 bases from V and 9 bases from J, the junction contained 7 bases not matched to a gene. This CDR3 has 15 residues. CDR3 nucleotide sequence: TGTGCCAGCAGTGATCGGACAGGGTACAGTTCACCCCTCCACTTT. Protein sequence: CASSDRTGYSSPLHF.

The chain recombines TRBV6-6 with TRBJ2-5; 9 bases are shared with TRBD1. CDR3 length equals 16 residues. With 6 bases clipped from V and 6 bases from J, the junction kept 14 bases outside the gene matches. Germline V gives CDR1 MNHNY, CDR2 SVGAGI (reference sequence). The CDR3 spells CASSPGQGRYYKTQYF. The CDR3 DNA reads TGTGCCAGCAGCCCCGGACAGGGGAGGTATTACAAGACCCAGTACTTC.

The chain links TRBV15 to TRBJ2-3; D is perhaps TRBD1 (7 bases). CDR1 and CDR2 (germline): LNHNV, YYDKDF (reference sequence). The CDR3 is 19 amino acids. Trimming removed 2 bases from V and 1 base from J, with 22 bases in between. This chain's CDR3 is CATSRSYGRRDRGTDTQYF. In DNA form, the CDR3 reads TGTGCCACCAGCAGATCCTATGGGAGGAGAGACAGGGGCACAGATACGCAGTATTTT.

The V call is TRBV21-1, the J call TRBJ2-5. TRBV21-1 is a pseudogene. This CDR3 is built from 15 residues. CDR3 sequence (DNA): TGTGCCAGCAGCCCAAGGGGAGGACAGCAAGAGACCCAGTACTTC. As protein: CASSPRGGQQETQYF.

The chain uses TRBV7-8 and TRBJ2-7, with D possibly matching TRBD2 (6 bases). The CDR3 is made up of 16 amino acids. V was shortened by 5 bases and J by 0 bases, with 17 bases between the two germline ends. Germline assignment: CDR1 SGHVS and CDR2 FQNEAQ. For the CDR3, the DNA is TGTGCCAGCAGCCGGGGGTTTTTGGGTGACTCCTACGAGCAGTACTTC. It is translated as CASSRGFLGDSYEQYF.

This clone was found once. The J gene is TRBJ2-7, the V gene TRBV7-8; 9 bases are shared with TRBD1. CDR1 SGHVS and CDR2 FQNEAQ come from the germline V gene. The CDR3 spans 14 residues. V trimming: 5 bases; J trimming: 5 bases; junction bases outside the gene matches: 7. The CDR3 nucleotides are TGTGCCAGCAGCCTCCGGGACAGGGCGGACGAGCAGTACTTC. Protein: CASSLRDRADEQYF.

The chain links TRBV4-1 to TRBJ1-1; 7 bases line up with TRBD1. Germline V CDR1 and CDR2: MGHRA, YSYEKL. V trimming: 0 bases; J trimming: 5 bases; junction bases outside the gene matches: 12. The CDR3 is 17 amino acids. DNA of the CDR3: TGCGCCAGCAGCCAAGATAGACAGGGAACGTATCGGACTGAAGCTTTCTTT. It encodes CASSQDRQGTYRTEAFF.